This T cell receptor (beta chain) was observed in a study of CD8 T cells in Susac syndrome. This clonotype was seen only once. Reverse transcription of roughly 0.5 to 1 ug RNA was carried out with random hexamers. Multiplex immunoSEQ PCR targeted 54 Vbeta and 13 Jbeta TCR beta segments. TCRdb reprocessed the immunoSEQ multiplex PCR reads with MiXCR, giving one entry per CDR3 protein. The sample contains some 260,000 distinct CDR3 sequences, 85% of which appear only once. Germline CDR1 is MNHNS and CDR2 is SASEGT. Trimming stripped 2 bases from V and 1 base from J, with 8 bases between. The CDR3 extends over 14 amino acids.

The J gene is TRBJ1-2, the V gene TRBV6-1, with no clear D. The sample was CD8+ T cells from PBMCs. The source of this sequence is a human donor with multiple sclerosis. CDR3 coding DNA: TGTGCCAGCAGTGAAATCATGAATAACTATGGCTACACCTTC. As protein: CASSEIMNNYGYTF.